The rows below give T cell receptor beta chains drawn from one sample of a study of cytomegalovirus exposure and HLA in healthy donors. Sequenced by immunoSEQ multiplex PCR; TCRdb stores in-frame clones only, minus some. The sample records fewer than 400,000 clones, 88% being singletons. Sequencing was carried out using PBMCs. The receptors stem from a man younger than 40 in good health and CMV-seronegative. Each CDR3 is given with its conserved first and last residue. Fields, in order: J gene, D gene, V gene, CDR3 protein. The D gene is left open where the match is weak.

TRBJ2-5 TRBD1 TRBV7-9 CASSTRTGSETQYF
TRBJ2-6 . TRBV6-5 CASSYQGSGANVLTF
TRBJ1-1 . TRBV11-2 CASSLAGVNTEAFF
TRBJ1-1 TRBD1 TRBV6-5 CASSYSADRIVTEAFF
TRBJ2-5 . TRBV6-5 CASSQDSGGRETQYF
TRBJ2-1 . TRBV7-8 CASSPRTEENEQFF
TRBJ2-7 TRBD1 TRBV19 CASSFRTGSSYEQYF
TRBJ2-5 . TRBV5-1 CASSLTLGGERETQYF
TRBJ2-1 . TRBV10-1 CASSEPPRASFRSYNEQFF
TRBJ1-2 . TRBV2 CASIERGFGGYTF
TRBJ1-2 TRBD1 TRBV5-1 CASATGGYGYTF
TRBJ1-1 . TRBV7-9 CASSFGNTEAFF
TRBJ2-5 TRBD2 TRBV2 CASRKAGGNQETQYF
TRBJ1-5 . TRBV5-5 CASTSGHSNQPQHF
TRBJ2-7 . TRBV19 CASSIEDRSPRVEQYF
TRBJ1-6 TRBD1 TRBV4-3 CASSQTIRQGERSPLHF
TRBJ2-7 TRBD1 TRBV2 CASSEGQGLLSYEQYF
TRBJ1-2 . TRBV11-2 CASSLGPGSNYGYTF
TRBJ2-3 . TRBV7-2 CASSLVPVNTDTQYF
TRBJ2-1 TRBD1 TRBV29-1 CSVGQGMRYNEQFF
TRBJ1-1 TRBD1 TRBV7-2 CASRKTGGASTEAFF
TRBJ2-3 TRBD2 TRBV6-6 CASSSASGAADTQYF
TRBJ2-2 TRBD2 TRBV9 CASSEGLAGAPTGELFF
TRBJ1-5 . TRBV9 CASSMTANLDQPQHF
TRBJ2-6 . TRBV7-9 CASSYDSTVRGANVLTF
TRBJ2-3 . TRBV4-1 CASSQVGNRVSQYF
TRBJ2-7 . TRBV6-1 CASRQTRGEQYF
TRBJ1-3 . TRBV5-1 CASSFGGIGVGNTIYF
TRBJ2-3 TRBD2 TRBV10-2 CASSERLAKADTQYF
TRBJ1-1 TRBD1 TRBV29-1 CSVEARGRRSTEAFF
TRBJ1-1 . TRBV30 CAWGRRGAFF
TRBJ2-3 TRBD2 TRBV9 CASSVGLAGGPVPGPDTQYF
TRBJ2-7 . TRBV15 CATSRGGGPYEQYF
TRBJ2-2 . TRBV6-1 CASQGRFANTGELFF
TRBJ1-1 . TRBV11-2 CASSLDVTAPNTEAFF
TRBJ2-7 . TRBV6-7 CAIYRASSYEQYF
TRBJ2-1 . TRBV11-3 CASSFTSRDEQFF
TRBJ2-7 . TRBV27 CASSFNSAYEQYF
TRBJ2-1 . TRBV10-3 CAISDVPGDLYNEQFF
TRBJ2-3 TRBD2 TRBV25-1 CASSLAGGADTQYF
TRBJ1-6 . TRBV4-2 CASSKRGGDAKSSPLHF
TRBJ2-1 TRBD2 TRBV9 CASSVSSGGASYNEQFF
TRBJ1-2 TRBD1 TRBV19 CASGPRDRANYGYTF
TRBJ2-1 . TRBV6-1 CASSEVGTRGFF
TRBJ1-2 TRBD1 TRBV18 CASSPGTDLSTYGYTF
TRBJ2-2 TRBD1 TRBV11-2 CASSSSRGQGGTGELFF
TRBJ2-7 . TRBV13 CASSLQLSYEQYF
TRBJ1-5 TRBD1 TRBV19 CASSIDTGGGNQPQHF